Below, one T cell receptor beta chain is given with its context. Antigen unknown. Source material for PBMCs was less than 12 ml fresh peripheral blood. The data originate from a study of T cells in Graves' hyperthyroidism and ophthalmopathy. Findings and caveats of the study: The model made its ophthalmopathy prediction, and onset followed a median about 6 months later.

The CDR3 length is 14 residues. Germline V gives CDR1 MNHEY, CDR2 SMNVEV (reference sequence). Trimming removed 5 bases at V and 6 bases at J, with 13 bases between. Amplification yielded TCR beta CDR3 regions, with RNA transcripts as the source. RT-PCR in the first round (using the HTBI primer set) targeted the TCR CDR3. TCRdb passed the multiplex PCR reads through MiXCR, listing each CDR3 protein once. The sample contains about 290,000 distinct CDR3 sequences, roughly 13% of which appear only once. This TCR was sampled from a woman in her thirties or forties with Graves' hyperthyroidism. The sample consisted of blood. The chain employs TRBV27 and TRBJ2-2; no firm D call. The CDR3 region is CASSPNGYPGELFF. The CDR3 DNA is TGTGCCAGCAGTCCAAACGGTTATCCCGGGGAGCTGTTTTTT.